This T cell receptor beta chain stems from a study of regulatory T cells in long-lasting Graves disease. Arm-PCR with iRepertoire HTBI primers amplified the CDR3 regions for these TCR beta libraries. TCRdb reprocessed the multiplex PCR reads via MiXCR and lists one record per CDR3 protein. The sample lists approximately 390,000 distinct CDR3 sequences; under 20% were seen once. Study-wide results and limits: Thyroid tissue went unstudied; only peripheral blood was examined.

Indicated time point: newly diagnosed GD, antithyroid drugs for less than 3 months. Preparation of the TCR library used RNA extracted from PBMCs. This clonotype was seen a few times. The antigen remains unidentified. V trimming: 9 bases; J trimming: 5 bases; junction bases outside the gene matches: 5. The V gene's germline CDR1 is SNHLY and CDR2 FYNNEI. The CDR3 spans 13 residues. This sample was also put to use in a study of T cells in Graves' hyperthyroidism and ophthalmopathy.

This clonotype was obtained from a young woman with Graves disease. V and J are TRBV2 and TRBJ1-5; 9 bases are shared with TRBD1. The source was peripheral blood mononuclear cells (PBMCs), collected at new diagnosis, from a patient treated with antithyroid drugs. The CDR3 here is CASGRDRDQPQHF. The CDR3 DNA is TGTGCCAGTGGCCGGGACAGGGATCAGCCCCAGCATTTT.